Below are 28 T cell receptor beta chains sequenced from a single sample in a study of regulatory dendritic cells for organ transplantation (TCRdb year 2017). Sorted T cell subsets were CFSE-labeled and co-cultured for 4 to 6 days with allogeneic regulatory or mature dendritic cells at a 1:10 DC:T ratio. The method was the immunoSEQ multiplex PCR assay. TCRdb retrieved this table from immuneACCESS and kept in-frame rearrangements only. Not all clones are present; in checked studies, unresolved V genes account for under half, and no reason is known for the remainder. The sample table contains over 10,000 clones; only one count was recorded for 74% of them. The ten largest clones represent 0.55% to 0.75% of the sample. These receptors have no known antigen. Sequenced: naive CD4+ T cells from blood cultured with regulatory dendritic cells. Sample cell subset or site, as interpreted from the label and publication: CD45RA+ naive T cells. The source is a human donor in good health.

The chain uses TRBV10-3 and TRBJ2-5; D is unclear. The V and J ends lost 3 bases and 2 bases respectively, with 10 bases between them. There are 14 residues in the CDR3. Germline V lookup: CDR1 ENHRY, CDR2 SYGVKD. CDR3 DNA: TGTGCCATCAGTGATAACCGGGTGCAAGAGACCCAGTACTTC. It specifies CAISDNRVQETQYF.

The chain's CDR3 is CASTSGVEKLFF. The DNA for the CDR3 is TGTGCCAGCACTAGCGGGGTTGAAAAACTGTTTTTT. This chain joins TRBV6-6 and TRBJ1-4; D remains unclear. This CDR3 has 12 residues. The ends were cut back, 7 bases at V and 7 bases at J, with 10 bases in the middle. CDR1 and CDR2 (germline): MNHNY, SVGAGI (reference sequence).

The rearrangement links TRBV2 to TRBJ2-3; 8 bases are a match to TRBD2. The CDR3 runs to 15 residues. V trimming: 7 bases; J trimming: 0 bases; junction bases outside the gene matches: 6. Looked up from germline, CDR1 is SNHLY and CDR2 is FYNNEI. CDR3 amino acids: CASIRAGVSTDTQYF. The CDR3 coding sequence is TGTGCCAGCATTAGAGCGGGGGTGAGCACAGATACGCAGTATTTT.

The rearrangement links TRBV4-2 to TRBJ2-3; 9 nucleotides align to TRBD2. Germline V gives CDR1 LGHNA, CDR2 YNFKEQ. There are 18 residues in the CDR3. Unmatched junction bases numbered 12, after V lost 0 bases and J lost 5 bases. CDR3 in DNA: TGTGCCAGCAGCCAAGAAGGGAGAGGGCGGGGGGGCTTAGATACGCAGTATTTT. Protein sequence: CASSQEGRGRGGLDTQYF.

The chain is built from TRBV11-2 and TRBJ2-7, with 12 bases matching TRBD2. Looked up from germline, CDR1 is SGHAT and CDR2 is FQNNGV. V trimming: 5 bases; J trimming: 2 bases; junction bases outside the gene matches: 7. CDR3 length equals 16 residues. The CDR3 spells CASSTQTSGGPYEQYF. The CDR3 coding sequence is TGTGCCAGCAGCACACAAACTAGCGGGGGGCCCTACGAGCAGTACTTC.

This clone was observed once. The rearrangement joins TRBV21-1 to TRBJ2-7; no check of the table's D call, TRBD1, against the DNA was made. TRBV21-1 is shown as a pseudogene. There are 16 residues in the CDR3. The CDR3 coding sequence is TGTGCCAGCAGCACGCCGGGACAGGGGTCGTTCTACGAGCAGTACTTC. Translated, it gives CASSTPGQGSFYEQYF.

This clone was observed a few times. The genes are TRBV19 and TRBJ1-1; D gene ambiguous. Trimming shortened V by 1 base and J by 6 bases, and 9 bases separated the two germline ends. The length of the CDR3 is 13 residues. Germline V CDR1 and CDR2: LNHDA, SQIVND (reference sequence). This chain's CDR3 is CASSIGGVAEAFF. The CDR3 DNA is TGTGCCAGTAGTATAGGCGGGGTAGCTGAAGCTTTCTTT.

This rearrangement joins TRBV11-2 to TRBJ2-3; TRBD1 matches 7 bases. The CDR3 loop spans 16 amino acids. Germline CDR1 is SGHAT and CDR2 is FQNNGV. The ends lost 5 bases at V and 4 bases at J; junction bases unmatched: 12. The CDR3 nucleotides are TGTGCCAGCAGCCGAGGTGCCGACAGGGTCGCAGATACGCAGTATTTT. It encodes CASSRGADRVADTQYF.

This clone was detected a few times. The chain carries TRBV5-1 and TRBJ2-7; TRBD2 is a possible D gene (6 bases). Germline CDR1 reads SGHRS; CDR2 reads YFSETQ. The length of the CDR3 is 14 residues. V was trimmed by 4 bases and J by 5 bases, leaving 16 bases between them. CDR3 nucleotides: TGCGCCAGCAGCGAGGGACTGCCCCCGAACGAGCAGTACTTC. It encodes CASSEGLPPNEQYF.

The chain joins TRBV6-5 to TRBJ1-5, with D hard to call. Trimming took 6 bases from V and 2 from J, leaving 11 bases between them. There are 14 residues in the CDR3. Germline V gene sequence: CDR1 MNHEY, CDR2 SVGAGI. This CDR3 reads CASSTRGGNQPQHF. DNA for the CDR3: TGTGCCAGCAGCACCCGGGGAGGCAATCAGCCCCAGCATTTT.

This clone showed up just a few times. The chain carries TRBV12-5 and TRBJ2-4; D may be TRBD1 (5 bases). From germline, CDR1 is LGHNT and CDR2 FRNRAP. Trimming took off 7 bases at V and 9 bases at J, with 22 bases between the two ends. The CDR3 is made up of 15 amino acids. Here the CDR3 reads CASASYRQGSSIQYF. The DNA for the CDR3 is TGTGCTAGTGCCTCTTACCGTCAGGGCAGTTCCATTCAGTACTTC.

Here the CDR3 reads CASSTTGNGLQETQYF. CDR3 coding DNA: TGTGCCAGCAGCACCACAGGGAACGGTTTACAAGAGACCCAGTACTTC. The V call is TRBV11-2, the J call TRBJ2-5, with D possibly matching TRBD1 (6 bases). Trimming left V 5 bases short and J 2 bases short, with 18 bases between. Germline CDR1 reads SGHAT; CDR2 reads FQNNGV. The CDR3 length is 16 residues.

The sample holds a few counts of this clone. The chain recombines TRBV19 with TRBJ1-2, with 9 nucleotides matching TRBD1. The junction had 4 bases not matched to a gene; V was cut back by 5 bases and J by 6 bases. The germline CDR1 and CDR2 sequences are LNHDA and SQIVND (reference sequence). This CDR3 is 13 amino acids long. The CDR3 region is CASSVQGADGYTF. Here the CDR3 DNA reads TGTGCCAGTAGTGTACAGGGGGCGGATGGCTACACCTTC.

The gene calls are TRBV6-4 and TRBJ1-5; 10 bases are a match to TRBD1. Losses at the gene ends were 3 bases for V and 9 bases for J; bases not matched to a gene: 14. The CDR3 has 17 amino acids. Germline CDR1 MRHNA, CDR2 SNTAGT. The CDR3 DNA is TGTGCCAGCAGTGAGACCGGGACAGGGGCCGCCGCCCGGCCCCAGCATTTT. As protein: CASSETGTGAAARPQHF.

The chain employs TRBV5-1 and TRBJ1-4; 9 bases line up with TRBD1. Germline lookup yields CDR1 SGHRS and CDR2 YFSETQ. The J segment lost 2 bases and the V segment lost 4 bases, leaving 3 bases of the junction unmatched. The CDR3 totals 15 residues. Here the CDR3 DNA reads TGCGCCAGCAGCGGCACAGGGGGCACTAATGAAAAACTGTTTTTT. Protein product: CASSGTGGTNEKLFF.

V and J are TRBV5-1 and TRBJ2-7; 10 nucleotides match TRBD2. Trimming at V came to 2 bases and at J to 2 bases, leaving 1 base not matched to a gene. In germline, CDR1 is SGHRS, CDR2 YFSETQ. The CDR3 spans 14 residues. CDR3 protein: CASSFSGGTYEQYF. DNA of the CDR3: TGCGCCAGCAGCTTTAGCGGGGGGACCTACGAGCAGTACTTC.

V and J are TRBV5-5 and TRBJ2-5, with 7 positions matching TRBD2. This CDR3 spans 15 amino acids. V was pared by 4 bases and J by 3 bases, with 9 bases of the junction left unmatched. Germline V gene sequence: CDR1 SGHKS, CDR2 YYEKEE (reference sequence). The CDR3 spells CASSPWTGREETQYF. Written as DNA, the CDR3 is TGTGCCAGCAGCCCTTGGACTGGGAGGGAAGAGACCCAGTACTTC.

This clone was found a few times. The chain employs TRBV4-2 and TRBJ1-1; 8 bases are a match to TRBD1. The trim removed 2 bases at V and 7 bases at J, leaving 6 bases unmatched. Germline V gene data show CDR1 as LGHNA and CDR2 as YNFKEQ. The CDR3 is 14 residues long. For the CDR3, the DNA is TGTGCCAGCAGCCAACAATACAGGGGGTATGAAGCTTTCTTT. Its protein is CASSQQYRGYEAFF.

This clone was observed once. This chain connects TRBV6-5 to TRBJ1-1; D call uncertain. CDR3 length: 12 amino acids. Germline V gene data show CDR1 as MNHEY and CDR2 as SVGAGI. Trimming removed 5 bases from V and 7 bases from J, with 11 bases in between. The CDR3 DNA sequence: TGTGCCAGCAGTCGCGACATCGGTGAAGCTTTCTTT. This gives the protein CASSRDIGEAFF.

V usage is TRBV7-2 and J usage is TRBJ2-5; 7 nucleotides agree with TRBD1. Trimming took 5 bases from V and 4 from J; bases not matched to a gene: 7. The CDR3 sequence is 14 residues long. Germline CDR1 SGHTA, CDR2 FQGNSA. CDR3 sequence reads: CASSRNRGRETQYF. The CDR3 DNA follows: TGTGCCAGCAGCAGGAACAGGGGAAGAGAGACCCAGTACTTC.

CDR3 residues: CASSPGQGANTEAFF. The CDR3 DNA reads TGCGCCAGCAGCCCCGGACAGGGGGCGAACACTGAAGCTTTCTTT. V and J are TRBV5-1 and TRBJ1-1; 11 bases line up with TRBD1. V was pared by 4 bases and J by 1 base, with 3 bases of the junction left unmatched. This CDR3 comprises 15 residues. Germline CDR1 reads SGHRS; CDR2 reads YFSETQ.

The chain's CDR3 is CASSQFQGGGGSGNTIYF. The CDR3 nucleotides are TGCGCCAGCAGCCAGTTTCAGGGGGGAGGTGGGTCTGGAAACACCATATATTTT. The chain uses TRBV4-1 and TRBJ1-3, with 7 bases fitting TRBD1. With 3 bases clipped from V and 1 base from J, the junction kept 12 bases outside the gene matches. Germline CDR1 MGHRA, CDR2 YSYEKL. The CDR3 extends over 18 amino acids.

The gene calls are TRBV11-2 and TRBJ2-5; weak D call: TRBD2 (5 bases). V gave up 0 bases and J gave up 5 bases, with 13 bases separating them. The V gene's germline CDR1 is SGHAT and CDR2 FQNNGV. The CDR3 runs to 15 residues. Here the CDR3 reads CASSLEALVGETQYF. For the CDR3, the DNA is TGTGCCAGCAGCTTAGAGGCACTAGTCGGGGAGACCCAGTACTTC.

The CDR3 DNA sequence: TGTGCCAGCAGCTTCACAGGGGCAGCGGACTATGGCTACACCTTC. It codes for CASSFTGAADYGYTF. The chain has TRBV5-6 and TRBJ1-2, with 7 positions matching TRBD1. In germline, CDR1 is SGHDT, CDR2 YYEEEE. Trimming removed 2 bases from V and 3 bases from J; junction bases left unmatched: 7. This CDR3 contains 15 residues.

This clone was detected only a few times. CDR3 protein: CASSLAGRGEKLFF. For the CDR3, the DNA is TGCGCCAGCAGCTTGGCGGGCAGGGGTGAAAAACTGTTTTTT. The gene calls are TRBV5-1 and TRBJ1-4, with a weak D call TRBD1 (6 bases). The CDR3 has 14 residues. V lost 0 bases and J 7 bases, leaving 10 bases between the germline ends. Germline values: CDR1 SGHRS, CDR2 YFSETQ.

The CDR3 here is CASRGHSTGELFF. CDR3 sequence (DNA): TGTGCCAGCAGGGGACACAGCACCGGGGAGCTGTTTTTT. This chain joins TRBV6-5 and TRBJ2-2; D possibly corresponds to TRBD1 (6 bases). With 6 bases removed from V and 4 bases from J, the gap between germline ends came to 9 bases. CDR3 length: 13 amino acids. Germline assignment: CDR1 MNHEY and CDR2 SVGAGI.

The chain recombines TRBV29-1 with TRBJ2-7; the match to TRBD2 covers 10 bases. The CDR3 covers 14 residues. Germline values: CDR1 SQVTM, CDR2 ANQGSEA. V trimming: 1 base; J trimming: 2 bases; junction bases outside the gene matches: 2. CDR3 sequence reads: CSVEGSGGAYEQYF. CDR3 DNA: TGCAGCGTTGAAGGCAGCGGGGGGGCCTACGAGCAGTACTTC.

The genes are TRBV10-3 and TRBJ2-2, with 9 bases lining up with TRBD1. The germline gives CDR1 ENHRY, CDR2 SYGVKD. The CDR3 contains 13 residues. V dropped 4 bases and J dropped 6; count of bases not matched to a gene: 0. DNA for the CDR3: TGTGCCATCAGTGGACAGGGGGCCGGGGAGCTGTTTTTT. It translates to CAISGQGAGELFF.